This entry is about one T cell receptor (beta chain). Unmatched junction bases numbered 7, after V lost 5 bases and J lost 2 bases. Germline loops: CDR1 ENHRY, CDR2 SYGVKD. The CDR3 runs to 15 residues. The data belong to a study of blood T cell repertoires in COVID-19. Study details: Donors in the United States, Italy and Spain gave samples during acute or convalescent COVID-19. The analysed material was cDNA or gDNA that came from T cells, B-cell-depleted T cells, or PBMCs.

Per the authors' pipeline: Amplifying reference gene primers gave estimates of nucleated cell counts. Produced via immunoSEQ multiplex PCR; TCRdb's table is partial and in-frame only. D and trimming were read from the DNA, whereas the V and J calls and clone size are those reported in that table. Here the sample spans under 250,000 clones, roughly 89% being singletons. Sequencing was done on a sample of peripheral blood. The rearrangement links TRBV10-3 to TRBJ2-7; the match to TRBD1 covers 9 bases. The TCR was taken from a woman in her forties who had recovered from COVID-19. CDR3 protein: CAISTGTGSTYEQYF. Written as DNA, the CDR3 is TGTGCCATCAGTACCGGGACAGGGTCCACCTACGAGCAGTACTTC.